The T cell receptor beta chain described here comes from a study of identical twins. One entry per CDR3 protein, called by TCRdb with MiXCR from the 5' RACE reads. This table holds 1,800,000 or so distinct CDR3 sequences, around 33% found once. This clonotype was detected only a few times. This receptor was taken from a newborn girl in good health. The sample was cord blood.

CDR3 coding DNA: TGTGCCAGCAGCCAAGACTCTGGAAAGCAGTTCTTC. It translates to CASSQDSGKQFF. The genes are TRBV3-1 and TRBJ2-1; D is ambiguous. Trimming pared 0 bases from V and 11 bases from J, leaving 8 bases between. Germline CDR1 and CDR2: LGHDT and YNNKEL (reference sequence). The CDR3 has 12 residues.